This T cell receptor beta chain was sequenced during a study of Siglec-9 on CD8 T cells in melanoma. Study-wide findings and caveats: Siglec-9 reportedly marks and regulates an effector memory CD8+ T-cell subset apparently accumulating in melanoma tumors.

As to this clone: The antigen is unknown.

Assay: immunoSEQ multiplex PCR; the TCRdb copy retains only in-frame clones and omits some. The data show more than 25,000 clones, 80% seen once. V gave up 2 bases and J gave up 0 bases; unmatched junction bases: 4. The length of the CDR3 is 15 residues. CDR1 and CDR2 (germline): KGHSH, LQKENI. The sample comprised Siglec-9- CD8+ T cells sorted from blood. This receptor was identified in a human donor in good health. This chain joins TRBV18 and TRBJ2-7; 7 bases match TRBD2. For the CDR3, the DNA is TGTGCCAGCTCACCAGGGGGGGGGAGCTCCTACGAGCAGTACTTC. Its protein is CASSPGGGSSYEQYF.